The 25 T cell receptor beta chains listed next were all sequenced from one sample in a study of T cell responses to AZD1222 COVID-19 vaccine. The protocol was immunoSEQ multiplex PCR, while the TCRdb copy is restricted to in-frame clones and leaves out a portion. The profile shows roughly 150,000 clones, 91% of them singletons. Sequenced here: peripheral blood, sampled 28 days after the second AZD1222 dose. These receptors originate from an adult who received the AZD1222 COVID-19 vaccine.

Here the CDR3 DNA reads TGTGCCAGCAGCTTGTACCGGGGTAGGGGAAACACTGAAGCTTTCTTT. This translates into CASSLYRGRGNTEAFF. V is TRBV5-6 and J is TRBJ1-1; a weak D match, TRBD1 (5 bases). The ends were cut back, 1 base at V and 2 bases at J, with 15 bases in the middle. Per germline, CDR1 SGHDT and CDR2 YYEEEE. The CDR3 is 16 residues long.

This chain connects TRBV7-6 to TRBJ2-1; 11 bases match TRBD2. After removal of 2 bases from V and 4 bases from J, the junction contained 7 bases not matched to a gene. This CDR3 has 17 amino acids. CDR1 and CDR2 (germline): SGHVS, FNYEAQ. Here the CDR3 reads CASSLLAGGQTYNEQFF. The DNA of the CDR3 is TGTGCCAGCAGCTTACTAGCGGGGGGCCAAACTTACAATGAGCAGTTCTTC. Combining the CDR3 with reference TRBV7-6 and TRBJ2-1 gives the whole variable domain GAGVSQSPRYKVTKRGQDVALRCDPISGHVSLYWYRQALGQGPEFLTYFNYEAQQDKSGLPNDRFSAERPEGSISTLTIQRTEQRDSAMYRCASSLLAGGQTYNEQFFGPGTRLTVL.

V gene TRBV7-2 combines with J gene TRBJ1-4; 7 bases match TRBD1. Germline CDR1 reads SGHTA; CDR2 reads FQGNSA. CDR3 length equals 16 residues. V lost 3 bases and J lost 4; bases outside the gene matches: 8. The CDR3 sequence: CASSLFLGQSNEKLFF. The CDR3 DNA follows: TGTGCCAGCAGCTTGTTCTTGGGACAGAGTAATGAAAAACTGTTTTTT.

The rearrangement joins TRBV15 to TRBJ2-7; TRBD2 agrees at 8 bases. CDR3 size: 12 residues. J gave up 13 bases and V 0 bases, and 5 bases lay outside the gene matches. In germline, CDR1 is LNHNV, CDR2 YYDKDF (reference sequence). The CDR3 DNA is TGTGCCACCAGCAGAGATGGCGGGGGGCTATACTTC. Translating gives CATSRDGGGLYF. Based on the CDR3 plus reference TRBV15 and TRBJ2-7, the full variable domain is DAMVIQNPRYQVTQFGKPVTLSCSQTLNHNVMYWYQQKSSQAPKLLFHYYDKDFNNEADTPDNFQSRRPNTSFCFLDIRSPGLGDTAMYLCATSRDGGGLYFGPGTRLTVT.

The V call is TRBV4-3, the J call TRBJ1-3; no reliable D call. The CDR3 sequence is 16 residues long. The germline CDR1 and CDR2 sequences are LGHNA and YSLEER. V was clipped by 0 bases and J by 1 base, with 10 bases between them. The CDR3 DNA sequence: TGCGCCAGCAGCCAAGATTTGGGGATTTCTGGAAACACCATATATTTT. As protein: CASSQDLGISGNTIYF.

The chain combines TRBV6-2 or TRBV6-3 with TRBJ1-4; D may be TRBD1 (6 bases). CDR3 length: 19 residues. The V gene lost 4 bases and the J gene lost 0 bases, with 21 bases spanning the gap. Germline V CDR1 and CDR2: MNHEY, SVGEGT. The CDR3 DNA is TGTGCCAGCAGTTCAGAGGACAGTAGGGGTGCGTCAACTAATGAAAAACTGTTTTTT. This sequence encodes CASSSEDSRGASTNEKLFF.

The chain recombines TRBV4-2 with TRBJ2-5; TRBD2 matches 8 bases. Per the germline V gene, CDR1 is LGHNA and CDR2 is YNFKEQ. V shed 5 bases, J shed 1 base, and the junction held 3 bases outside the gene matches. The length of the CDR3 is 14 residues. The CDR3 sequence is CASSSTSGQETQYF. The CDR3 DNA follows: TGTGCCAGCAGCAGTACTAGCGGCCAAGAGACCCAGTACTTC.

The V gene is TRBV6-5, the J gene TRBJ1-2; D ambiguous. V was clipped by 4 bases and J by 8 bases, with 14 bases between them. The CDR3 is 13 residues long. Germline V gene sequence: CDR1 MNHEY, CDR2 SVGAGI. The chain's CDR3 is CASSLSAGGGYTF. The CDR3 bases are TGTGCCAGCAGTTTATCGGCGGGAGGAGGCTACACCTTC.

The V gene is TRBV7-2, the J gene TRBJ1-2; D not certain. CDR3 size: 13 residues. V shed 5 bases and J shed 7 bases, with 14 bases lying between them. The germline gives CDR1 SGHTA, CDR2 FQGNSA. CDR3 loop: CASSNQELGGYTF. CDR3 bases: TGTGCCAGCAGCAACCAGGAATTAGGTGGCTACACCTTC.

This chain connects TRBV13 to TRBJ2-7, with 9 positions matching TRBD2. The V gene end was trimmed by 1 base and the J gene end by 3 bases; junction bases not matched to a gene: 13. The CDR3 has 18 amino acids. Germline lookup yields CDR1 PRHDT and CDR2 FYEKMQ (reference sequence). The CDR3 nucleotides read TGTGCCAGCAGCTTAGACAGAAGCGGGGGGCCGGGTGGCTACGAGCAGTACTTC. As protein: CASSLDRSGGPGGYEQYF.

This chain joins TRBV2 and TRBJ2-7, with D perhaps matching TRBD2 (7 bases). This CDR3 contains 15 residues. Germline CDR1 is SNHLY and CDR2 is FYNNEI. V was shortened by 6 bases and J by 3 bases, with 18 bases between the two germline ends. In DNA form, the CDR3 reads TGTGCCAGCAGGAGGGAGGGGGAAGGGATCTACGAGCAGTACTTC. Protein product: CASRREGEGIYEQYF.

The count of this clone is one. V is TRBV10-3 and J is TRBJ1-5, with a tentative D call TRBD1 (5 bases). The CDR3 is 13 residues long. Germline V gene data show CDR1 as ENHRY and CDR2 as SYGVKD. V shed 7 bases and J shed 4 bases, with 11 bases lying between them. CDR3 DNA sequence: TGTGCCATCACTGGGACCTTAAATCAGCCCCAGCATTTT. Translating it yields CAITGTLNQPQHF.

This clone was detected only once. This chain connects TRBV7-9 to TRBJ2-3, with 7 positions matching TRBD2. J lost 3 bases, V lost 7 bases, and 16 bases had no gene match. Germline V gene sequence: CDR1 SEHNR, CDR2 FQNEAQ (reference sequence). This CDR3 is built from 17 residues. This chain's CDR3 is CASNPTVGGGRTDTQYF. The CDR3 DNA is TGTGCCAGCAACCCGACCGTGGGGGGGGGTCGGACAGATACGCAGTATTTT.

The rearrangement uses TRBV7-9 and TRBJ1-1; TRBD1 might be the D (5 bases). Germline CDR1 and CDR2: SEHNR and FQNEAQ (reference sequence). The CDR3 consists of 14 residues. V lost 3 bases and J 6 bases, leaving 14 bases between the germline ends. The CDR3 spells CASSLSGGKAEAFF. CDR3 nucleotide sequence: TGTGCCAGCAGCTTGAGCGGGGGTAAAGCTGAAGCTTTCTTT.

CDR3 amino acids: CASSLNRINYGYTF. In nucleotides, the CDR3 is TGCGCCAGCAGCTTGAACCGGATCAACTATGGCTACACCTTC. This chain connects TRBV5-1 to TRBJ1-2, with no clear D. Trimming took 1 base from V and 2 from J, leaving 9 bases between them. The CDR3 is 14 residues long. Germline V gene lookup returns CDR1 SGHRS and CDR2 YFSETQ. Full variable domain (outside the CDR3, taken from reference TRBV5-1 and TRBJ1-2): KAGVTQTPRYLIKTRGQQVTLSCSPISGHRSVSWYQQTPGQGLQFLFEYFSETQRNKGNFPGRFSGRQFSNSRSEMNVSTLELGDSALYLCASSLNRINYGYTFGSGTRLTVV.

The V gene is TRBV20-1, the J gene TRBJ1-2, with D uncertain. Trimming pared 3 bases from V and 4 bases from J, leaving 6 bases between. The CDR3 length is 11 residues. Germline values: CDR1 DFQATT, CDR2 SNEGSKA (reference sequence). For the CDR3, the DNA is TGCAGTGCTAGTGGCAGCTATGGCTACACCTTC. Protein: CSASGSYGYTF.

The gene calls are TRBV10-3 and TRBJ1-5; a possible D gene is TRBD1 (5 bases). The V and J ends lost 4 bases and 2 bases respectively, with 18 bases between them. There are 17 residues in the CDR3. Looked up from germline, CDR1 is ENHRY and CDR2 is SYGVKD. The CDR3 DNA sequence: TGTGCCATCAGTGGTAAGGGGCTCAATCCCGGCAATCAGCCCCAGCATTTT. Its translation is CAISGKGLNPGNQPQHF.

J is TRBJ1-2 and V is TRBV6-5, with D hard to call. Germline loops: CDR1 MNHEY, CDR2 SVGAGI. This CDR3 spans 12 amino acids. Trimming took off 8 bases at V and 7 bases at J, with 14 bases between the two ends. CDR3 protein: CASRRSRGGYTF. CDR3 sequence (DNA): TGTGCCAGCCGCCGGAGCCGCGGTGGCTACACCTTC.

The chain uses TRBV25-1 and TRBJ1-1; a possible D gene is TRBD1 (5 bases). The CDR3 has 14 residues. Germline V gene lookup returns CDR1 MGHDK and CDR2 SYGVNS. Trimming took 1 base from V and 4 from J, leaving 10 bases between them. For the CDR3, the DNA is TGTGCCAGCAGTGAATCGGGGCGAGCCACTGAAGCTTTCTTT. Its protein product is CASSESGRATEAFF.

This rearrangement joins TRBV19 to TRBJ1-5; D is unclear. The CDR3 contains 14 residues. Germline values: CDR1 LNHDA, CDR2 SQIVND (reference sequence). Trimming shortened V by 3 bases and J by 3 bases, and 9 bases separated the two germline ends. CDR3 sequence: CASSILGSNQPQHF. The CDR3, as DNA: TGTGCCAGTAGTATCCTGGGCTCCAATCAGCCCCAGCATTTT.

The CDR3 spells CASSFNGDYTF. The CDR3 DNA reads as TGTGCCAGCAGTTTCAATGGTGACTACACCTTC. This rearrangement joins TRBV28 to TRBJ1-2, with unresolved D. This CDR3 has 11 amino acids. Germline values: CDR1 MDHEN, CDR2 SYDVKM. The V end lost 3 bases, the J end lost 10 bases, and 9 bases lay between the germline ends.

The V and J genes are TRBV5-1 and TRBJ1-4, with D unresolved. In germline, CDR1 is SGHRS, CDR2 YFSETQ. The CDR3 sequence is 14 residues long. V was trimmed by 3 bases and J by 9 bases, leaving 15 bases between them. CDR3 protein: CASSSDPGLQKLFF. The CDR3 region has the DNA TGCGCCAGCAGCTCAGACCCGGGTCTTCAAAAACTGTTTTTT.

This rearrangement joins TRBV25-1 to TRBJ2-7; TRBD1 might be the D (6 bases). V gave up 5 bases and J gave up 3 bases, with 8 bases separating them. The CDR3 has 12 residues. Germline CDR1 is MGHDK and CDR2 is SYGVNS. The CDR3 bases are TGTGCCAGCAGTAAACAGGGCTACGAGCAGTACTTC. Translating gives CASSKQGYEQYF.

This rearrangement joins TRBV19 to TRBJ1-6; possibly TRBD1 for D (5 bases). The germline V gene has CDR1 LNHDA and CDR2 SQIVND (reference sequence). CDR3 length equals 15 residues. Trimming took 1 base from V and 7 from J, leaving 11 bases between them. The CDR3 region has the DNA TGTGCCAGTAGTATAGGGTCAGGGAGCAATTCACCCCTCCACTTT. Protein product: CASSIGSGSNSPLHF.

This chain links TRBV2 with TRBJ1-1; a possible D gene is TRBD1 (6 bases). The CDR3 covers 13 residues. The V gene's germline CDR1 is SNHLY and CDR2 FYNNEI. The V gene lost 6 bases and the J gene lost 4 bases, with 12 bases spanning the gap. In nucleotides, the CDR3 is TGTGCCAGCAGCAACAGGGATACCACTGAAGCTTTCTTT. Its translation: CASSNRDTTEAFF. The full variable domain, with the rest looked up from reference TRBV2 and TRBJ1-1, is EPEVTQTPSHQVTQMGQEVILRCVPISNHLYFYWYRQILGQKVEFLVSFYNNEISEKSEIFDDQFSVERPDGSNFTLKIRSTKLEDSAMYFCASSNRDTTEAFFGQGTRLTVV.